This T cell receptor (beta chain) was observed in a study of T cell changes during pregnancy in multiple sclerosis. Sequencing used immunoSEQ multiplex PCR; TCRdb keeps in-frame clones, though not all of them. The data show under 20,000 clones, more than 75% seen once. The CDR3 length is 14 residues. CDR1 and CDR2 from the germline V gene are SGDLS and YYNGEE. The germline V and J ends were trimmed by 0 bases and 5 bases, with 11 bases remaining between them. This rearrangement joins TRBV9 to TRBJ1-1, with D possibly TRBD1 on 5 matching bases. The TCR comes from a female donor with multiple sclerosis, enrolled in a pregnancy study. Sequenced here: CD8+ T cells from peripheral blood mononuclear cells, sampled after pregnancy. The CDR3 region has the DNA TGTGCCAGCAGCGTAGGGGGGGGAGGGACTGAAGCTTTCTTT. Residues: CASSVGGGGTEAFF.